This T cell receptor beta chain was recorded in a study of cytomegalovirus exposure and HLA in healthy donors. Sequenced by immunoSEQ multiplex PCR; TCRdb stores in-frame clones only, minus some. The sample shows around 150,000 clones, around 85% of them seen only once. Findings and caveats of the study: Most observed TCR sequences were rare, whereas some public TCRs were detected in many donors.

Concerning this clone itself: Its antigen is as yet unknown.

There are 12 residues in the CDR3. Germline V lookup: CDR1 MNHNY, CDR2 SVGAGI (reference sequence). V was shortened by 2 bases and J by 6 bases, with 2 bases between the two germline ends. Sequencing input: PBMCs. The rearrangement links TRBV6-6 to TRBJ1-6; D unclear. This clonotype was obtained from a woman aged 30 to 39 in good health and CMV-seronegative. The CDR3 spells CASSYANSPLHF. Written as DNA, the CDR3 is TGTGCCAGCAGTTACGCTAATTCACCCCTCCACTTT.